Presented here are 31 T cell receptor beta chains from one specimen sequenced in a study of tumor-infiltrating lymphocytes in primary liver carcinoma. Unsorted bulk tissue of about 18-32 mg yielded co-extracted RNA and DNA. The template, 500 ng total RNA, yielded TCR beta cDNA made with a constant-region primer. Amplification in three nested multiplex PCR rounds with slightly modified ARM-PCR gave rise to TCR beta libraries. In the first two PCR rounds, TRBV1-TRBV30 forward primers were paired with a C-beta reverse primer, and each round lasted about 10 cycles. Using its own MiXCR run on the multiplex PCR reads, TCRdb lists one record per CDR3 protein. The sample includes around 120,000 distinct CDR3 sequences, around 60% seen only once; the top ten take 7% to 10%. The specimen sequenced was liver tumor tissue from sampling region 1. Subset defined: tumor region T1, superior pole. These receptors all stem from a woman in her fifties or sixties with primary liver carcinoma and hepatitis B virus infection.

As to this clonotype: A read error may explain this, as a much larger clone is one base away. The gene calls are TRBV28 and TRBJ2-7, with D hard to call. V was trimmed by 5 bases and J by 6 bases, leaving 8 bases between them. The CDR3 loop spans 11 amino acids. Germline CDR1 and CDR2: MDHEN and SYDVKM. The CDR3 sequence: CASSIAREQYF. The CDR3 DNA sequence: TGTGCCAGCAGTATAGCCCGCGAGCAGTACTTC.

Comments on this clonotype: Just one base apart from a much larger clone, this may be a read error. The chain employs TRBV5-1 and TRBJ1-5; D is unclear. With 1 base removed from V and 5 bases from J, the gap between germline ends came to 10 bases. The germline V gene has CDR1 SGHRS and CDR2 YFSETQ. The CDR3 sequence is 14 residues long. In DNA, the CDR3 is TGCGCCAGCAGCTTGACCCCCGGGGATCAGCCCCAGCATTTT. Residues: CASSLTPGDQPQHF.

Concerning this clonotype: A junction boundary mismatches the germline segment, possibly from a read error. The V gene is TRBV10-3, the J gene TRBJ2-1; 8 bases align to TRBD2. Germline V lookup: CDR1 ENHRY, CDR2 SYGVKD. This CDR3 contains 13 residues. This CDR3 is CTIGLAGANEQFF. In nucleotides, the CDR3 is TGTACCATCGGACTAGCAGGAGCCAATGAGCAGTTCTTC.

This clonotype was observed a few times. This rearrangement joins TRBV5-1 to TRBJ2-3; a possible D gene is TRBD2 (6 bases). The CDR3 extends over 17 amino acids. Between the trimmed V and J ends, which lost 0 bases and 1 base, there was a span of 15 bases. The germline CDR1 and CDR2 sequences are SGHRS and YFSETQ. The CDR3, as DNA: TGCGCCAGCAGCTTGGCCTGGATAGCGGAAGGCACAGATACGCAGTATTTT. Its protein is CASSLAWIAEGTDTQYF.

The CDR3 DNA sequence: TGTGCCAGCAGCTTTGCAGCGGCTGTCCGGGGTGAGCAGTTCTTC. Protein product: CASSFAAAVRGEQFF. The chain couples TRBV11-3 to TRBJ2-1; D perhaps matches TRBD2 (5 bases). The CDR3 is made up of 15 amino acids. Trimming removed 3 bases at V and 9 bases at J, with 18 bases between. The germline V gene encodes CDR1 SGHNT and CDR2 YENEEA.

The genes are TRBV7-6 and TRBJ2-5, with 7 bases that match TRBD2. Germline CDR1 and CDR2: SGHVS and FNYEAQ. Germline trimming cut 1 base from V and 5 bases from J; bases unmatched to any gene: 7. CDR3 length equals 15 residues. DNA for the CDR3: TGTGCCAGCAGCTTAGTACTAGCGAGCGGGGAGACCCAGTACTTC. This sequence encodes CASSLVLASGETQYF.

This clonotype was seen repeatedly, ten times or more. The gene calls are TRBV5-4 and TRBJ2-3; 8 nucleotides align to TRBD2. With 3 bases clipped from V and 1 base from J, the junction kept 4 bases outside the gene matches. The CDR3 covers 15 residues. The germline CDR1 and CDR2 sequences are SGHNT and YYREEE (reference sequence). The CDR3 DNA follows: TGTGCCAGCAGCTATCTGACTAGCGGCACAGATACGCAGTATTTT. Its protein product is CASSYLTSGTDTQYF.

In this sample, this clonotype is medium-sized. The V gene is TRBV11-1, the J gene TRBJ1-5, with TRBD1 matching over 10 bases. Germline loops: CDR1 SGHAT, CDR2 FQDESV (reference sequence). With 4 bases clipped from V and 7 bases from J, the junction kept 4 bases outside the gene matches. The CDR3 has 14 amino acids. The DNA of the CDR3 is TGTGCCAGCAGCTCGGGACAGGGGAACCAGCCCCAGCATTTT. The encoded protein is CASSSGQGNQPQHF.

In this sample, this clonotype turned up a few times. A much larger clonotype is one base distant, so this may be a read error. The V and J genes are TRBV12-5 and TRBJ2-7; D is uncertain. Germline values: CDR1 LGHNT, CDR2 FRNRAP. The CDR3 is 13 amino acids. V gave up 3 bases and J gave up 4 bases, with 10 bases separating them. CDR3 nucleotides: TGTGCTAGTGGTTTTGACAAGGGTTACGAGCAGTACTTC. Amino acids: CASGFDKGYEQYF.

Comment on this clonotype: A junction boundary mismatches the germline segment, possibly from a read error. In DNA, the CDR3 is TGTACCAGCAGTTTAGGTCAGGGGGATTTATACGAGCAGTACTTC. This sequence encodes CTSSLGQGDLYEQYF. The gene calls are TRBV12-3 or TRBV12-4 and TRBJ2-7, with TRBD1 matching 7 bases. The CDR3 sequence is 15 residues long.

This clonotype was seen many times. The rearrangement joins TRBV29-1 to TRBJ2-5, with TRBD2 identical over 10 bases. CDR3 length: 17 residues. With 0 bases clipped from V and 4 bases from J, the junction kept 11 bases outside the gene matches. Per the germline V gene, CDR1 is SQVTM and CDR2 is ANQGSEA. The CDR3: CSVEERASGSSLETQYF. In nucleotides, the CDR3 is TGCAGCGTTGAAGAACGCGCTAGCGGGAGCAGTTTAGAGACCCAGTACTTC. The full variable domain, completed using reference TRBV29-1 and TRBJ2-5, is SAVISQKPSRDICQRGTSLTIQCQVDSQVTMMFWYRQQPGQSLTLIATANQGSEATYESGFVIDKFPISRPNLTFSTLTVSNMSPEDSSIYLCSVEERASGSSLETQYFGPGTRLLVL.

This clonotype has more than one count but fewer than ten. The CDR3 DNA follows: TGTGCCAGCAGTTACTCGACTAGGGGCTCTGGGGCCAACGTCCTGACTTTC. It yields the protein CASSYSTRGSGANVLTF. The chain combines TRBV6-5 with TRBJ2-6; TRBD2 might be the D (6 bases). This CDR3 region has 17 residues. V was clipped by 0 bases and J by 0 bases, with 9 bases between them. CDR1 is MNHEY and CDR2 is SVGAGI in the germline V gene.

This clonotype was counted many times. The chain uses TRBV6-5 and TRBJ2-1; D possibly corresponds to TRBD1 (5 bases). Trimming stripped 4 bases from V and 9 bases from J, with 13 bases between. Per the germline V gene, CDR1 is MNHEY and CDR2 is SVGAGI. This CDR3 has 13 residues. This CDR3 reads CASSLGRISEQFF. The DNA for the CDR3 is TGTGCCAGCAGTTTGGGGCGCATCAGTGAGCAGTTCTTC.

This clonotype has only one observation. The rearrangement joins TRBV6-6 to TRBJ2-5; 8 bases fit TRBD2. Germline CDR1 reads MNHNY; CDR2 reads SVGAGI (reference sequence). This CDR3 is built from 16 residues. Trimming removed 6 bases from V and 7 bases from J; junction bases left unmatched: 16. CDR3 DNA: TGTGCCAGCAGACCAGATCTCGGGGGGGGGAGAGGGACCCAGTACTTC. This encodes CASRPDLGGGRGTQYF.

V gene TRBV29-1 combines with J gene TRBJ2-3; tentative D call: TRBD2 (6 bases). Germline V gene sequence: CDR1 SQVTM, CDR2 ANQGSEA. V lost 5 bases, J lost 3 bases, and 12 bases lay in between. The CDR3 spans 13 residues. CDR3 sequence reads: CSVKKEGTDTQYF. CDR3 coding DNA: TGCAGCGTTAAGAAGGAGGGTACAGATACGCAGTATTTT.

A remark on this clonotype: This CDR3 fails to terminate in the conserved phenylalanine or tryptophan, so it likely reflects a read error. It is unclear where the CDR3 begins or ends on the DNA, so no DNA is shown, and the CDR3 is as TCRdb lists it. The V gene is TRBV11-2, the J gene TRBJ2-5; the table's TRBD1 call for D was not verified on the DNA. The CDR3 totals 14 residues, both ends included. Germline assignment: CDR1 SGHAT and CDR2 FQNNGV. CDR3 protein: CASRETMAGETQYL.

Comments on this clonotype: A single base separates this from a much larger clone, so it may be a read error. The chain couples TRBV6-6 to TRBJ1-2; TRBD1 agrees at 8 bases. Germline lookup yields CDR1 MNHNY and CDR2 SVGAGI (reference sequence). V was clipped by 8 bases and J by 7 bases; unmatched bases: 15. CDR3 size: 15 residues. The CDR3 loop reads CASGEPRDRLSGYTF. CDR3 nucleotide sequence: TGTGCCAGCGGTGAACCCCGGGACAGGTTATCTGGCTACACCTTC.

The rearrangement links TRBV11-2 to TRBJ2-7; no clear D. The CDR3 runs to 14 residues. Germline V CDR1 and CDR2: SGHAT, FQNNGV. Deletions cut 3 bases from V and 4 bases from J, with 13 bases between. In nucleotides, the CDR3 is TGTGCCAGCAGCTTGGCATGGTCGCTGTACGAGCAGTACTTC. Translation: CASSLAWSLYEQYF.

V usage is TRBV10-3 and J usage is TRBJ2-3; 10 bases match TRBD1. The DNA end is a closer match to TRBJ1-5, so the J assignment may be wrong. This CDR3 region has 17 residues. Germline V gene sequence: CDR1 ENHRY, CDR2 SYGVKD. The CDR3 sequence: CAISSTAGTGDTDTQHF. The CDR3 nucleotides read TGTGCCATCAGCTCAACGGCCGGGACAGGGGACACAGATACGCAGCATTTT.

Note on this clonotype: Compared with germline, one end of the junction differs, possibly owing to a read error. This rearrangement joins TRBV11-3 to TRBJ2-3; 9 bases are shared with TRBD2. This CDR3 spans 14 amino acids. Germline CDR1 reads SGHNT; CDR2 reads YENEEA. CDR3 sequence reads: CASSFGTSTDAQYF. The CDR3 DNA is TGTGCTAGCAGCTTCGGGACTAGCACAGATGCGCAGTATTTT.

As for this clonotype: A junction end diverges from the germline sequence, so it may reflect a read error. The gene calls are TRBV11-3 and TRBJ2-3, with TRBD1 as a possible D gene (5 bases). CDR1 and CDR2 (germline): SGHNT, YENEEA. The CDR3 is made up of 14 amino acids. The CDR3 bases are TGTGCCAACAGCTCGGACATCAGCATAGATACGCAGTATTTT. Protein sequence: CANSSDISIDTQYF.

For this clonotype: Possible read error: a much larger clone is one base away. CDR3 residues: CASGLMSEAFF. CDR3 in DNA: TGTGCCAGCGGCTTAATGAGTGAAGCTTTCTTT. The chain uses TRBV7-8 and TRBJ1-1; D call uncertain. The germline V gene encodes CDR1 SGHVS and CDR2 FQNEAQ. The CDR3 length is 11 residues.

This clonotype was observed a handful of times. Its ends do not fully match the called genes, so a read error is possible. The gene calls are TRBV11-1 and TRBJ1-2, with D hard to call. The germline V gene has CDR1 SGHAT and CDR2 FQDESV (reference sequence). The CDR3 extends over 12 amino acids. The CDR3 DNA is TGTGTCAGCAGCTCTGGGCAAGCCGCCTACACCTTC. Amino acid sequence: CVSSSGQAAYTF.

The V and J genes are TRBV11-2 and TRBJ2-7; D is unclear. This CDR3 is 13 amino acids long. The V and J ends lost 6 bases and 3 bases respectively, with 12 bases between them. Germline V gives CDR1 SGHAT, CDR2 FQNNGV. The CDR3 sequence: CASRKLRVYEQYF. In DNA, the CDR3 is TGTGCCAGCAGAAAACTACGAGTCTACGAGCAGTACTTC.

This clonotype has more than one count but fewer than ten. A much larger clonotype is one base distant, so this may be a read error. This sequence joins TRBV5-4 and TRBJ2-2, with D possibly matching TRBD1 (6 bases). There are 14 residues in the CDR3. The germline V gene encodes CDR1 SGHNT and CDR2 YYREEE (reference sequence). The CDR3 bases are TGTGCCAGCAGCTCGGGACAAAACACCGGGGAGCTGTCTTTT. It encodes CASSSGQNTGELSF.

Comments on this clonotype: This could be a read error, since a much larger clone is one nucleotide away. V is TRBV29-1 and J is TRBJ2-1, with D possibly TRBD1 on 6 matching bases. The germline CDR1 and CDR2 sequences are SQVTM and ANQGSEA. CDR3 length equals 14 residues. CDR3 DNA sequence: TGCAGCGTTGCGCCCAGGGGAACCTACTATGAGCAGTTCTTC. Amino acids: CSVAPRGTYYEQFF.

J is TRBJ2-5 and V is TRBV5-6; D may be TRBD2 (6 bases). The CDR3 contains 14 residues. The V gene's germline CDR1 is SGHDT and CDR2 YYEEEE. Trimming removed 4 bases at V and 5 bases at J, with 15 bases between. The CDR3 spells CASSTGVGIETQYF. The DNA of the CDR3 is TGTGCCAGCAGCACGGGAGTGGGAATTGAGACCCAGTACTTC.

This clonotype was counted ten times or more. J is TRBJ2-1 and V is TRBV12-3 or TRBV12-4, with D possibly called TRBD1 or TRBD2 (5 bases each). Trimming shortened V by 8 bases and J by 10 bases, and 15 bases separated the two germline ends. The CDR3 has 12 amino acids. The CDR3 protein is CASAGDKGEQFF. The CDR3 DNA is TGTGCCAGCGCGGGCGACAAGGGGGAGCAGTTCTTC.

Notes on this clonotype: At one boundary the junction diverges from the germline segment, which might be a read error. The genes are TRBV11-2 and TRBJ2-1; TRBD2 aligns across 10 bases. The germline CDR1 and CDR2 sequences are SGHAT and FQNNGV. The CDR3 runs 16 residues. CDR3 residues: CANSLFSSGSSSEQFF. The CDR3 coding sequence is TGTGCCAACAGCTTATTTTCTAGCGGGAGTTCCAGTGAGCAATTCTTC.

On this clonotype itself: This may be a read error, as it is one base from a much larger clone. The chain links TRBV4-1 to TRBJ2-7; D is unresolved. The germline gives CDR1 MGHRA, CDR2 YSYEKL. CDR3 size: 13 residues. The CDR3 DNA reads TGCGCCAGCAGCCAAGATGGTCTATACGGGCAGTACTTC. It is translated as CASSQDGLYGQYF.

This clonotype occurred a few times. This may be a read error, as it is one base from a much larger clone. For the CDR3, the DNA is TGTGCCAGCAGTTCCGGTGGACTAGTGGGAGGGCCGGGGACCCAGTACTTC. It codes for CASSSGGLVGGPGTQYF. The genes are TRBV6-6 and TRBJ2-5; 7 bases agree with TRBD2. Germline CDR1 reads MNHNY; CDR2 reads SVGAGI (reference sequence). This CDR3 spans 17 amino acids. V was pared by 4 bases and J by 7 bases, with 18 bases of the junction left unmatched.